This T cell receptor (beta chain) came from a study of T cells expressing NK-cell markers. Each CDR3 protein gets one entry in TCRdb, which reprocessed the 5' RACE reads and gives no DNA. Recorded for this sample: about 370,000 distinct CDR3 sequences. CDR3 size: 14 residues. Germline V lookup: CDR1 MNHEY, CDR2 SMNVEV (reference sequence). V gene TRBV27 combines with J gene TRBJ2-1; no DNA is available, so the TRBD1 call from TCRdb remains unchecked. The clonotype originates from a woman aged 50 to 65 in good health. The sample comprised blood T cells: a sorted CD56 or NKG2C T cell subset, CD4+ or CD8+ T cells, or bulk PBMC T cells (not recorded which). CDR3 in amino acids: CASSSITGVHEQFF.